The rows below give T cell receptor beta chains drawn from one sample of a study of T cells in Graves' hyperthyroidism and ophthalmopathy. TCRdb re-analysed the multiplex PCR reads in MiXCR, keeping a single row per CDR3 protein. The sample has about 540,000 distinct CDR3 sequences, roughly 46% seen once. Sequencing used peripheral blood or thyroid tissue (not recorded which). All receptors come from a woman under 30 with Graves' hyperthyroidism. Both conserved end residues are part of each CDR3. The order of the fields is D gene, J gene, clone size, V gene, CDR3 protein, CDR3 DNA. D genes are given only for firm matches. The listing skips clone size in some rows; elsewhere it reads once, few, many or a size class.

-,TRBJ1-1,many,TRBV2,CASIRTNTEAFF,TGTGCCAGCATTAGGACGAACACTGAAGCTTTCTTT
-,TRBJ1-2,-,TRBV7-2,CASSRTRGARPYGYTF,TGTGCCAGCAGCCGGACCCGGGGGGCTCGACCCTATGGCTACACCTTC
-,TRBJ1-1,-,TRBV12-3/TRBV12-4,CASSRQAEAFF,TGTGCCAGCAGTAGACAGGCCGAAGCTTTCTTT
-,TRBJ2-5,-,TRBV7-8,CASSSGRNETQYF,TGTGCCAGCAGCTCTGGGAGGAATGAGACCCAGTACTTC
-,TRBJ1-2,few,TRBV6-6,CASSYGGRRYTF,TGTGCCAGCAGTTACGGGGGTAGACGCTACACCTTC
-,TRBJ2-3,few,TRBV25-1,CASSRGMAWTDTQYF,TGTGCCAGCAGCCGGGGCATGGCATGGACAGATACGCAGTATTTT
-,TRBJ1-1,few,TRBV19,CASSIDVKNTEAFF,TGTGCCAGTAGTATAGATGTGAAGAACACTGAAGCTTTCTTT
TRBD2,TRBJ2-7,few,TRBV2,CASSEGTSGNSYEQYF,TGTGCCAGCAGTGAGGGGACTAGCGGGAACTCCTACGAGCAGTACTTC
-,TRBJ1-6,few,TRBV12-3/TRBV12-4,CASSRTRGRRDSPLHF,TGTGCCAGCAGTCGTACTCGGGGCCGCCGGGATTCACCCCTCCACTTT
-,TRBJ2-7,-,TRBV10-2,CASSESREGYEQYF,TGCGCCAGCAGTGAGTCTCGGGAAGGATACGAGCAGTACTTC
TRBD1,TRBJ1-2,many,TRBV10-3,CAIRTGTGKDYGYTF,TGTGCCATCAGAACCGGGACAGGGAAAGACTATGGCTACACCTTC
TRBD1,TRBJ1-5,-,TRBV2,CASSERQGAKYGNQPQHF,TGTGCCAGCAGTGAACGACAGGGGGCAAAGTATGGCAATCAGCCCCAGCATTTT
-,TRBJ1-1,many,TRBV29-1,CSVKLSGRITEAFF,TGCAGCGTTAAGTTGTCAGGGAGGATAACTGAAGCTTTCTTT
TRBD1,TRBJ1-6,-,TRBV10-3,CATQPDRGNSPLHF,TGTGCCACCCAACCCGACAGGGGTAATTCACCCCTCCACTTT